The 8 T cell receptor beta chains in this list originate from one sample, sequenced in a study of T cell responses to AZD1222 COVID-19 vaccine. The repertoire was sequenced with immunoSEQ multiplex PCR; TCRdb's copy has only in-frame clones and lacks some. The sample consists of some 130,000 clones, 80% to 90% of them appearing once. The sample in question was peripheral blood, obtained on day 0 of AZD1222 vaccination. The receptors stem from an adult in good health.

The chain links TRBV11-2 to TRBJ1-2; the D is unclear. This CDR3 has 14 residues. From germline, CDR1 is SGHAT and CDR2 FQNNGV. V dropped 1 base and J dropped 4 bases, with 10 bases sitting between them. The CDR3 loop is CASSLVGEFYGYTF. The CDR3 nucleotides are TGTGCCAGCAGCTTAGTCGGGGAATTCTATGGCTACACCTTC.

The chain couples TRBV10-2 to TRBJ2-7, with unresolved D. This CDR3 comprises 15 residues. The V gene's germline CDR1 is WSHSY and CDR2 SAAADI. V dropped 6 bases and J dropped 4 bases, with 19 bases sitting between them. In DNA, the CDR3 is TGCGCCAGCAGGGTCTTCGACGGAATCTTGTACGAGCAGTACTTC. Translation gives CASRVFDGILYEQYF.

Only one count was recorded for this clone. The chain employs TRBV11-2 and TRBJ2-5, with 15 bases that match TRBD2. J was trimmed by 3 bases and V by 5 bases; bases with no gene match: 10. This CDR3 spans 18 amino acids. Germline CDR1 SGHAT, CDR2 FQNNGV. Written as DNA, the CDR3 is TGTGCCAGCAGCCCGGTTCGAAGGACTAGCGGGGGGGAAGAGACCCAGTACTTC. Translating it yields CASSPVRRTSGGEETQYF.

This sequence joins TRBV6-2 or TRBV6-3 and TRBJ1-6; possibly TRBD1 for D (5 bases). Germline CDR1 is MNHEY and CDR2 is SVGEGT. V was cut by 0 bases and J by 18 bases, with 21 bases left in between. The CDR3 sequence is 15 residues long. The CDR3 bases are TGTGCCAGCAGTTACTCCCCATTTTGGGGCAGGGCAGCCCACTTT. This translates into CASSYSPFWGRAAHF.

This chain uses TRBV15 with TRBJ1-1, with TRBD1 as a possible D gene (5 bases). CDR3 length equals 15 residues. CDR1 LNHNV and CDR2 YYDKDF come from the germline V gene (reference sequence). V dropped 1 base and J dropped 6 bases, with 15 bases sitting between them. This CDR3 is CATSRGTGERAEAFF. CDR3 nucleotides: TGTGCCACCAGCAGAGGGACGGGGGAACGGGCTGAAGCTTTCTTT.

This clone was found once. The rearrangement links TRBV7-9 to TRBJ1-1; no clear D gene. Germline CDR1 is SEHNR and CDR2 is FQNEAQ (reference sequence). The V end lost 5 bases, the J end lost 6 bases, and 16 bases lay between the germline ends. This CDR3 is built from 14 residues. In nucleotides, the CDR3 is TGTGCCAGCAGCCCTACGGGCGGAGTCCCTGAAGCTTTCTTT. Translating gives CASSPTGGVPEAFF.

The chain is built from TRBV15 and TRBJ1-5; D is unresolved. V shed 0 bases and J shed 4 bases, with 7 bases lying between them. CDR3 length: 14 residues. CDR1 is LNHNV, CDR2 YYDKDF, per germline (reference sequence). The CDR3 is CATSRDNRNQPQHF. CDR3 coding DNA: TGTGCCACCAGCAGAGATAACAGAAATCAGCCCCAGCATTTT.

The rearrangement joins TRBV7-8 to TRBJ1-5, with D uncertain. The CDR3 is made up of 13 amino acids. V gave up 1 base and J gave up 3 bases, with 4 bases separating them. Germline-derived CDR1 and CDR2 are SGHVS and FQNEAQ. The CDR3 DNA follows: TGTGCCAGCAGCTTAGGGAACAATCAGCCCCAGCATTTT. This codes for CASSLGNNQPQHF.